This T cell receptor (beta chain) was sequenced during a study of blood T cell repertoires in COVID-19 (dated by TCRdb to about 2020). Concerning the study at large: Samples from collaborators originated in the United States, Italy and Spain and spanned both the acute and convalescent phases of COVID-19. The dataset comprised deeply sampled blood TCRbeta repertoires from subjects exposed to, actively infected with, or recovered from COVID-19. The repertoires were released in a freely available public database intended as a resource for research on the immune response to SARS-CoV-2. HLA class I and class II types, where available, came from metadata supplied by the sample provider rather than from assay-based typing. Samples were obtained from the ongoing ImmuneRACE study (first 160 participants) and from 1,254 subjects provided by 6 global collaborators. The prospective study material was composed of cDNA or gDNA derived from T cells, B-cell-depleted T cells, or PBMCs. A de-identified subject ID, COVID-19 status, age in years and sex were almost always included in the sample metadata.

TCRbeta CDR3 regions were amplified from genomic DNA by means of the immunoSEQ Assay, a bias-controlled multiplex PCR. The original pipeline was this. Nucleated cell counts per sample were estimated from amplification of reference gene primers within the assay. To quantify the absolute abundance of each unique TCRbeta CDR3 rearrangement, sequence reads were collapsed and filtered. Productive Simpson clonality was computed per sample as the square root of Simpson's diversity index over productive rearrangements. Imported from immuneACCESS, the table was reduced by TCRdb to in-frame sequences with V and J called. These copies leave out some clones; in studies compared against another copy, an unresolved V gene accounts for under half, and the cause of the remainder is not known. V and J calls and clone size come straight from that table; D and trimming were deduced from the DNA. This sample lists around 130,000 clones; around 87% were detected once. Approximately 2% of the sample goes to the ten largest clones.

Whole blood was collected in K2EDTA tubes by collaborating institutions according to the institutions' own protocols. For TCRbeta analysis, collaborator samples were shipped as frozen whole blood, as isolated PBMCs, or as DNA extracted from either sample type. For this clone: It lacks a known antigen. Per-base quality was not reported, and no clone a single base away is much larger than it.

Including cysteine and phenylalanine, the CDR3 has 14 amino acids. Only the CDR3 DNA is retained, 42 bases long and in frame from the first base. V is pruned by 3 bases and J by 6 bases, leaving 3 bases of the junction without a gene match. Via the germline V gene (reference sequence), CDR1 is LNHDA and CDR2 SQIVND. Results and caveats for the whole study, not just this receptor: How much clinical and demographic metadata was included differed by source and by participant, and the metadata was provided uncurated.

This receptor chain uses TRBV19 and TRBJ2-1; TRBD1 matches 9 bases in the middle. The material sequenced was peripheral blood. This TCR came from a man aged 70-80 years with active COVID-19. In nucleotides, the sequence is TGTGCCAGTAGTATGGACAGGGGAGTCAATGAGCAGTTCTTC. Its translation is CASSMDRGVNEQFF.